The 20 T cell receptor beta chains below all came from one sample that was sequenced in a study of OX40 agonist ivuxolimab in advanced cancers. Library preparation used the immunoSEQ multiplex PCR assay. TCRdb stores this immuneACCESS table with in-frame sequences only. Part of the clones is absent; in the studies checked, under half of the shortfall reflects unresolved V genes, and no reason is known for the rest. Here the sample has roughly 100,000 clones; around 92% occur a single time. Around 0.25% of the sample is taken by the ten largest. Sequenced here: CD4+ or CD8+ T cells sorted from blood, sampled in a trial of the OX40 agonist ivuxolimab. These TCRs come from an adult with an advanced solid tumor such as melanoma, head and neck, liver or kidney cancer.

The chain recombines TRBV6-1 with TRBJ1-4; weak D call: TRBD1 (5 bases). Germline CDR1 MNHNS, CDR2 SASEGT. The CDR3 extends over 15 amino acids. Trimming removed 4 bases from V and 5 bases from J, with 14 bases in between. The CDR3 reads CASSVDSWENEKLFF. CDR3 DNA: TGTGCCAGCAGTGTCGACAGCTGGGAGAATGAAAAACTGTTTTTT.

In its sample, this clone was seen once. V is TRBV6-5 and J is TRBJ2-2, with D possibly TRBD2 on 5 matching bases. Germline V gene sequence: CDR1 MNHEY, CDR2 SVGAGI. The CDR3 is made up of 14 amino acids. V gave up 4 bases and J gave up 1 base, with 7 bases separating them. CDR3 protein: CASSLSGNTGELFF. The CDR3, as DNA: TGTGCCAGCAGTTTAAGCGGGAACACCGGGGAGCTGTTTTTT.

The V call is TRBV4-2, the J call TRBJ2-1; D is undetermined. Trimming took off 0 bases at V and 9 bases at J, with 6 bases between the two ends. Germline CDR1 and CDR2: LGHNA and YNFKEQ. CDR3 length: 12 residues. This CDR3 reads CASSQDHREQFF. The CDR3 DNA sequence: TGTGCCAGCAGCCAAGATCACCGTGAGCAGTTCTTC.

This sequence joins TRBV6-6 and TRBJ1-5, with D uncertain. Germline CDR1 reads MNHNY; CDR2 reads SVGAGI (reference sequence). The CDR3 length is 13 residues. The V and J ends lost 7 bases and 3 bases respectively, with 10 bases between them. Written as DNA, the CDR3 is TGTGCCAGCAAGATGTCCTCCAATCAGCCCCAGCATTTT. Protein sequence: CASKMSSNQPQHF.

The genes are TRBV7-2 and TRBJ2-5; D is unresolved. The germline V gene has CDR1 SGHTA and CDR2 FQGNSA. The CDR3 sequence is 11 residues long. Trimming left V 6 bases short and J 7 bases short, with 9 bases between. CDR3 region: CASSQSGTQYF. The DNA of the CDR3 is TGTGCCAGCAGTCAATCTGGGACCCAGTACTTC.

This clone was observed once. The gene calls are TRBV15 and TRBJ2-7; 7 nucleotides agree with TRBD2. V dropped 4 bases and J dropped 2; count of bases not matched to a gene: 8. This CDR3 is built from 15 residues. The germline V gene has CDR1 LNHNV and CDR2 YYDKDF (reference sequence). The CDR3 here is CATSTWRRGTYEQYF. As DNA, the CDR3 is TGTGCCACCAGCACCTGGAGGCGGGGGACCTACGAGCAGTACTTC.

The chain has TRBV30 and TRBJ1-6; a possible D gene is TRBD1 (6 bases). Trimming took 6 bases from V and 14 from J, leaving 23 bases between them. The CDR3 contains 14 residues. Germline CDR1 is GTSNPN and CDR2 is SVGIG (reference sequence). DNA for the CDR3: TGTGCCTGTAAAATAAACACGGCCCCAGGGGCCCTCCACTTT. It specifies CACKINTAPGALHF.

The chain employs TRBV5-1 and TRBJ2-7; no firm D call. The germline V gene encodes CDR1 SGHRS and CDR2 YFSETQ. The V end was cut by 0 bases, the J end by 0 bases, with 7 bases between. This CDR3 has 14 amino acids. CDR3 in amino acids: CASSLDPSSYEQYF. In nucleotides, the CDR3 is TGCGCCAGCAGCTTGGACCCGAGCTCCTACGAGCAGTACTTC.

This rearrangement joins TRBV5-5 to TRBJ2-7; D may be TRBD2 (5 bases). V dropped 0 bases and J dropped 3 bases, with 13 bases sitting between them. The CDR3 contains 15 residues. The V gene's germline CDR1 is SGHKS and CDR2 YYEKEE (reference sequence). The CDR3 DNA sequence: TGTGCCAGCAGCTTGGGTGGAGGCCCCGTCTACGAGCAGTACTTC. The encoded protein is CASSLGGGPVYEQYF.

The chain is built from TRBV11-3 and TRBJ2-2; no clear D gene. Trimming left V 5 bases short and J 7 bases short, with 11 bases between. CDR1 is SGHNT, CDR2 YENEEA, per germline. The CDR3 is 13 amino acids. The CDR3 DNA reads as TGTGCCAGCAGCCGTGGTGCAGGCGGGGAGCTGTTTTTT. It specifies CASSRGAGGELFF.

The CDR3 DNA sequence: TGTGCCAGTAGTATCCCTAGCGGGAGAGGAGCCGGGGAGCTGTTTTTT. Protein sequence: CASSIPSGRGAGELFF. V gene TRBV19 combines with J gene TRBJ2-2, with 10 bases fitting TRBD2. This CDR3 has 16 residues. Germline CDR1 and CDR2: LNHDA and SQIVND (reference sequence). V lost 3 bases and J lost 6; bases outside the gene matches: 7.

The rearrangement joins TRBV9 to TRBJ1-1; D might be TRBD1 (5 bases). V was trimmed by 5 bases and J by 1 base, leaving 9 bases between them. This CDR3 spans 13 amino acids. Germline CDR1 reads SGDLS; CDR2 reads YYNGEE. DNA for the CDR3: TGTGCCAGCAGGGGGCGCGGGAACACTGAAGCTTTCTTT. Its protein product is CASRGRGNTEAFF. The variable domain in full, with the rest retrieved from reference TRBV9 and TRBJ1-1, is DSGVTQTPKHLITATGQRVTLRCSPRSGDLSVYWYQQSLDQGLQFLIQYYNGEERAKGNILERFSAQQFPDLHSELNLSSLELGDSALYFCASRGRGNTEAFFGQGTRLTVV.

The chain joins TRBV11-2 to TRBJ1-2; D is uncertain. Trimming removed 2 bases from V and 4 bases from J, with 17 bases in between. The CDR3 has 16 residues. Per germline, CDR1 SGHAT and CDR2 FQNNGV. The chain's CDR3 is CASSLRGPGTGYGYTF. The CDR3 DNA reads TGTGCCAGCAGCTTACGTGGGCCAGGTACTGGCTATGGCTACACCTTC.

The chain combines TRBV5-1 with TRBJ1-2; D remains unclear. The CDR3 consists of 15 residues. From germline, CDR1 is SGHRS and CDR2 YFSETQ. V was pared by 4 bases and J by 1 base, with 14 bases between. CDR3 sequence: CASSPEVNLNYGYTF. The CDR3 DNA reads TGCGCCAGCAGCCCGGAGGTCAACCTTAACTATGGCTACACCTTC.

The chain is built from TRBV2 and TRBJ2-3; D is ambiguous. The V gene's germline CDR1 is SNHLY and CDR2 FYNNEI. Trimming removed 4 bases from V and 4 bases from J, with 6 bases in between. This CDR3 comprises 12 residues. The CDR3, as DNA: TGTGCCAGCAGTGCCCGGTCAGATACGCAGTATTTT. It encodes CASSARSDTQYF.

The V and J genes are TRBV19 and TRBJ1-5, with a possible D match to TRBD1 (6 bases). CDR3 length: 14 residues. V was trimmed by 3 bases and J by 7 bases, leaving 13 bases between them. From germline, CDR1 is LNHDA and CDR2 SQIVND (reference sequence). The CDR3 DNA reads as TGTGCCAGTAGTATTCGACAGGCCCAGCAGCCCCAGCATTTT. It specifies CASSIRQAQQPQHF.

In this sample, this clone turned up once. V gene TRBV7-6 combines with J gene TRBJ1-6; 9 bases align to TRBD1. V dropped 1 base and J dropped 13; count of bases not matched to a gene: 11. The CDR3 is 16 residues long. The germline V gene encodes CDR1 SGHVS and CDR2 FNYEAQ. In DNA form, the CDR3 reads TGTGCCAGCAGCTTAGAGGGACAGGGATTTAATACGCCCCTCCACTTT. Residues: CASSLEGQGFNTPLHF.

The chain recombines TRBV15 with TRBJ2-3; TRBD1 aligns across 7 bases. The CDR3 spans 16 residues. In germline, CDR1 is LNHNV, CDR2 YYDKDF (reference sequence). J was trimmed by 3 bases and V by 3 bases; bases with no gene match: 9. In nucleotides, the CDR3 is TGTGCCACCAGCAGGGGACCGGGACAGCGAACAGATACGCAGTATTTT. Translating it yields CATSRGPGQRTDTQYF.

CDR3 coding DNA: TGTGCCAGCTCAGACTCCCGGACAGGGAGTGAAAAACTGTTTTTT. This encodes CASSDSRTGSEKLFF. The V and J genes are TRBV18 and TRBJ1-4, with 8 bases that match TRBD1. V trimming: 5 bases; J trimming: 7 bases; junction bases outside the gene matches: 9. The CDR3 length is 15 residues. Germline CDR1 is KGHSH and CDR2 is LQKENI.

The V gene is TRBV2, the J gene TRBJ2-5, with 12 positions matching TRBD2. In germline, CDR1 is SNHLY, CDR2 FYNNEI. The CDR3 is 15 residues long. With V trimmed by 5 bases and J by 1 base, 2 bases remained unmatched. The CDR3 bases are TGTGCCAGCAGTAGACTAGCGGGAGTCCAAGAGACCCAGTACTTC. Its translation: CASSRLAGVQETQYF.